Sequencing of this T cell receptor beta chain was carried out in a study of shared clonotypes between healthy human individuals. The CDR3 has 16 amino acids. In germline, CDR1 is SEHNR, CDR2 FQNEAQ (reference sequence). Trimming removed 3 bases at V and 9 bases at J, with 18 bases between. The method was immunoSEQ multiplex PCR; TCRdb's version includes in-frame clones alone and lacks a portion of them. The sample records under 350,000 clones, around 87% being singletons. Sample: memory CD8+ T cells sorted from blood. Subset of the sample: CD45RO+ cells pooled with CCR7-negative TemRA cells. The chain links TRBV7-9 to TRBJ1-6, with unresolved D. The TCR comes from a young man in good health. The DNA of the CDR3 is TGTGCCAGCAGCTTGCCCGGGATTGTCGAAGGTTCACCCCTCCACTTT. Translating gives CASSLPGIVEGSPLHF.